The 2 T cell receptor beta chains in this list originate from one sample, sequenced in a study of molecular identifiers for immune sequencing clone quantification. TCRdb re-derived calls from the PCR reads in MiXCR, one entry per CDR3 protein. The sample includes about half a million distinct CDR3 sequences, 25% of them seen just once. Sample: naive CD8+ T cells from blood, with Jurkat cell RNA spiked in. Subset of the sample: FACS-sorted CD8+CD4-CCR7+CD45RA+ naive T cells. These receptors were obtained from a human donor in good health. Some libraries in this study had Jurkat cell RNA spiked in.

The table lists this clonotype with a few counts. V and J are TRBV13 and TRBJ2-2; 8 positions agree with TRBD2. This CDR3 has 16 residues. Germline CDR1 PRHDT, CDR2 FYEKMQ (reference sequence). Losses at the gene ends were 3 bases for V and 4 bases for J; bases not matched to a gene: 7. The chain's CDR3 is CASSFLALAATGELFF. The CDR3 DNA reads as TGTGCCAGCAGCTTTTTGGCACTAGCGGCCACCGGGGAGCTGTTTTTT.

The chain is built from TRBV29-1 and TRBJ1-1; D not certain. The V gene's germline CDR1 is SQVTM and CDR2 ANQGSEA. The CDR3 contains 13 residues. The V end lost 1 base, the J end lost 4 bases, and 10 bases lay between the germline ends. The CDR3 sequence is CSVEVPGVTEAFF. In DNA, the CDR3 is TGCAGCGTTGAAGTGCCGGGTGTCACTGAAGCTTTCTTT.